This T cell receptor (beta chain) was profiled in a study of blood T cells in healthy people across ages. A second about 6 to 11 cycle PCR used barcoded and J-beta primers. MiXCR was run by TCRdb on the 5' RACE reads, yielding one entry per CDR3 protein. The table records around 990,000 distinct CDR3 sequences, 20% to 25% of them present only once. These same data were also listed under a study on T cells of mothers and their children. This second study notes: Second-PCR primer M1S introduced sample barcodes and 2-4 random nucleotides. A slight, non-significant increase in overlap was found for related mother-child pairs relative to unrelated pairs. It was observed that no persistent microchimeric T cell clones could be detected.

This clonotype originated in a girl aged 2-15 years in good health. Sequencing was carried out using blood.

In DNA, the CDR3 is TGTGCCAGCAGCTTCTATAATGGGACAGGGGAGAATCAGCCCCAGCATTTT. The encoded protein is CASSFYNGTGENQPQHF. The J gene is TRBJ1-5, the V gene TRBV7-4; 10 bases map to TRBD1. Germline V gene sequence: CDR1 SGHVT, CDR2 SQSDAQ. V was pared by 3 bases and J by 4 bases, with 9 bases of the junction left unmatched. There are 17 residues in the CDR3.